The 2 T cell receptor beta chains below were found in one sample sequenced in a study of T cells after yellow fever vaccination. TCRdb reprocessed the 5' RACE reads with MiXCR, giving one entry per CDR3 protein. The sample contains about 130,000 distinct CDR3 sequences, roughly 9% of which appear only once. The sample was CD8+ T cells sorted from PBMCs, taken on the day of the yellow fever booster vaccination. Source of these receptors: a man younger than 30 who received the YFV17D yellow fever vaccine.

This clonotype was seen only a few times. The genes are TRBV10-2 and TRBJ2-3, with no clear D. V lost 3 bases and J 14 bases, leaving 12 bases between the germline ends. The germline V gene has CDR1 WSHSY and CDR2 SAAADI. This CDR3 is built from 11 residues. This CDR3 is CASSDSRIPYF. The CDR3 nucleotides are TGCGCCAGCAGTGACTCCCGGATACCGTATTTT.

The chain couples TRBV4-1 to TRBJ2-1; TRBD1 matches at 9 bases. There are 16 residues in the CDR3. V was pared by 1 base and J by 10 bases, with 11 bases of the junction left unmatched. Germline V CDR1 and CDR2: MGHRA, YSYEKL. CDR3 nucleotides: TGCGCCAGCAGCCAAGTCTCCGGACAGGGGTTGGGCGAGCAGTTCTTC. This gives the protein CASSQVSGQGLGEQFF.